Below, 30 T cell receptor beta chains from the same sample are listed, as sequenced in a study of tumor-infiltrating lymphocytes in primary liver carcinoma. Total RNA amounting to around 450 ng was the source from which TCR beta cDNA was made with a constant-region primer. Modified slightly, ARM-PCR produced TCR beta libraries over three nested multiplex PCR rounds. The two initial PCR rounds, ten to eleven cycles each, used TRBV1-TRBV30 forward and C-beta reverse primers. One entry per CDR3 protein results from TCRdb running MiXCR on the multiplex PCR reads. In the table there are 20,000 to 30,000 distinct CDR3 sequences, over 65% of which are singletons. Co-extraction of both nucleic acids (RNA and DNA) used about 18-34 mg of unsorted bulk tissue. Sequencing used liver tumor tissue from sampling region 3. Subset denoted: tumor region T3, left-lateral pole. Source of these receptors: a man aged 35-49 years with primary liver carcinoma and hepatitis B virus infection.

A note on this clonotype: A read error is likely, as this CDR3 ends without the conserved phenylalanine or tryptophan. The J gene is TRBJ1-2, the V gene TRBV7-9; the D is unclear. This CDR3 has 16 residues. Germline CDR1 is SEHNR and CDR2 is FQNEAQ (reference sequence). V shed 6 bases and J shed 5 bases, with 22 bases lying between them. Here the CDR3 reads CASRPDGRLSQYGYTS. The CDR3 DNA reads TGTGCCAGCAGACCTGATGGCAGGCTGTCCCAGTATGGCTACACCTCC.

In this sample, this clonotype turned up once. Germline is not matched at one junction end, which may reflect a read error. The rearrangement links TRBV4-2 to TRBJ2-7; the match to TRBD2 covers 8 bases. The CDR3 runs to 18 residues. The germline V gene has CDR1 LGHNA and CDR2 YNFKEQ. The CDR3 reads CASSGKPGITGGPYEHYF. The DNA of the CDR3 is TGTGCCAGCAGTGGAAAACCGGGAATAACGGGAGGGCCATACGAGCACTACTTC.

This clonotype occurred once. The junction departs from germline at one end; a sequencing error may be responsible. V is TRBV6-1 and J is TRBJ2-1; weak D call: TRBD1 (5 bases). The CDR3 loop spans 14 amino acids. CDR1 MNHNS and CDR2 SASEGT come from the germline V gene. CDR3 nucleotide sequence: TGTGCAAGCAGTGTATGGCAGGGAACGGATGAGCAGTTCTTC. Protein: CASSVWQGTDEQFF.

Of note for this clonotype: At one end the junction does not follow the germline gene, possibly because of a read error. The gene calls are TRBV5-1 and TRBJ2-5, with 7 nucleotides matching TRBD2. The CDR3 runs to 15 residues. Germline CDR1 reads SGHRS; CDR2 reads YFSETQ. The CDR3 spells CACNLETSAKESQYF. The CDR3 DNA is TGCGCCTGCAACTTGGAAACTAGCGCGAAAGAGTCCCAGTACTTC.

This clonotype was recorded at least ten times. The chain employs TRBV6-1 and TRBJ2-7; 7 bases fit TRBD2. Per the germline V gene, CDR1 is MNHNS and CDR2 is SASEGT. The V segment lost 2 bases and the J segment 4 bases; nucleotides outside the gene matches: 17. CDR3 size: 18 residues. CDR3 DNA sequence: TGTGCCAGCAGTGAACCCGGGACTACCCGAAGGGGCGATTACGAGCAGTACTTC. Its translation is CASSEPGTTRRGDYEQYF.

The gene calls are TRBV6-1 and TRBJ1-2; 8 nucleotides match TRBD1. In germline, CDR1 is MNHNS, CDR2 SASEGT. The CDR3 is made up of 12 amino acids. The CDR3 loop reads CVSSPTGDGYTF. CDR3 DNA sequence: TGTGTCAGTAGTCCGACAGGGGATGGCTACACCTTC.

A remark on this clonotype: Lacking the conserved final phenylalanine or tryptophan, this CDR3 likely reflects a read error. The gene calls are TRBV10-2 and TRBJ2-1, with unresolved D. Trimming stripped 3 bases from V and 6 bases from J, with 6 bases between. The CDR3 covers 12 residues. Germline V lookup: CDR1 WSHSY, CDR2 SAAADI. The CDR3 bases are TGCGCCAGCAGTGATTCATGCAATGAGCAGTTCTTG. Its translation: CASSDSCNEQFL.

Note on this clonotype: Here the CDR3 omits its conserved ending phenylalanine or tryptophan, so a read error is the likely source. No DNA is shown, since the ends of the CDR3 on it are uncertain; the CDR3 is the one TCRdb lists. This chain links TRBV12-3 or TRBV12-4 with TRBJ2-7; whether TRBD1, the table's D call, matches the DNA was not checked. The CDR3 is 15 residues long, ends included. The CDR3 is CAGSLGQGANYELYL.

This clonotype has a single count. J is TRBJ1-1 and V is TRBV7-9; no clear D gene. Germline V CDR1 and CDR2: SEHNR, FQNEAQ (reference sequence). V gave up 1 base and J gave up 13 bases, with 16 bases separating them. This CDR3 comprises 13 residues. CDR3 DNA sequence: TGTGCCAGCAGCTTAGGGGCGGGCTCCGATGTTTTCTTT. This encodes CASSLGAGSDVFF.

Details on this clonotype: The junction differs from germline at one of its ends, possibly a read error. The rearrangement joins TRBV4-2 to TRBJ2-1; D is undetermined. The CDR3 extends over 13 amino acids. The germline gives CDR1 LGHNA, CDR2 YNFKEQ. The chain's CDR3 is CASSQAPVNEKYF. In DNA, the CDR3 is TGTGCCAGCAGCCAAGCCCCGGTGAATGAGAAGTACTTC.

Turning to this clonotype: Germline and junction disagree at one end, which may indicate a read error. The chain employs TRBV6-1 and TRBJ1-5, with D possibly matching TRBD1 (6 bases). The CDR3 is 14 amino acids. Germline V lookup: CDR1 MNHNS, CDR2 SASEGT. CDR3 sequence reads: CPSSEGESDQPQHF. The CDR3, as DNA: TGTCCCAGCAGTGAGGGGGAGTCAGATCAGCCTCAGCATTTT.

On this clonotype: The CDR3 does not end in the conserved phenylalanine or tryptophan, so this is likely a read error. The V and J genes are TRBV10-3 and TRBJ2-7; D unresolved. The CDR3 spans 13 residues. CDR1 is ENHRY, CDR2 SYGVKD, per germline. CDR3 nucleotides: TGTGCCATTAGTGAATCTAAGGCGGACGAGCAGTACATC. Translated: CAISESKADEQYI.

Concerning this clonotype itself: As the CDR3 is not closed by the conserved phenylalanine or tryptophan, this likely results from a read error. This chain uses TRBV11-2 with TRBJ2-2; TRBD2 might be the D (6 bases). The germline gives CDR1 SGHAT, CDR2 FQNNGV. CDR3 length: 17 amino acids. The CDR3 sequence: CVSSLALGGANTEELFS. DNA of the CDR3: TGTGTCAGCAGCTTAGCATTAGGAGGGGCGAACACCGAGGAACTGTTTTCT.

This clonotype is categorized as medium-sized (0.01 to 0.1%). V is TRBV6-5 and J is TRBJ1-6, with D perhaps TRBD1 (5 bases). The V and J ends lost 5 bases and 8 bases respectively, with 10 bases between them. The CDR3 has 13 amino acids. CDR1 is MNHEY, CDR2 SVGAGI, per germline. The DNA for the CDR3 is TGTGCCAGCAGTGGGATAGGGGATTCACCCCTCCACTTT. This encodes CASSGIGDSPLHF.

This clonotype was picked up one time. An end of the junction differs from the germline gene, which may be a read error. This rearrangement joins TRBV11-2 to TRBJ1-1; TRBD1 matches at 9 bases. CDR3 length: 20 residues. Germline V gene lookup returns CDR1 SGHAT and CDR2 FQNNGV. CDR3 protein: CACSARNRGRKRWSNAEAFF. Here the CDR3 DNA reads TGTGCCTGCAGCGCTCGGAACAGGGGGCGCAAGAGGTGGAGTAACGCTGAAGCTTTCTTT.

V is TRBV5-4 and J is TRBJ2-7, with 8 bases matching TRBD1. The germline V gene has CDR1 SGHNT and CDR2 YYREEE (reference sequence). V lost 0 bases to trimming and J lost 7 bases; unmatched junction nucleotides: 9. CDR3 length: 15 amino acids. The CDR3 region is CASSLDRGTLHEQYF. The DNA for the CDR3 is TGTGCCAGCAGCTTGGACAGGGGGACCCTCCATGAGCAGTACTTC. Full variable domain (remainder filled in from reference TRBV5-4 and TRBJ2-7): ETGVTQSPTHLIKTRGQQVTLRCSSQSGHNTVSWYQQALGQGPQFIFQYYREEENGRGNFPPRFSGLQFPNYSSELNVNALELDDSALYLCASSLDRGTLHEQYFGPGTRLTVT.

Of note for this clonotype: Mismatch with germline at one junction end may stem from a read error. V usage is TRBV6-2 or TRBV6-3 and J usage is TRBJ2-1; D is perhaps TRBD1 (5 bases). The CDR3 contains 14 residues. Germline V CDR1 and CDR2: MNHEY, SVGEGT. In DNA, the CDR3 is TGTGCCAGCAATTACGGGCTAGGGGTAAATGAGCGGTTCTTC. Its translation is CASNYGLGVNERFF.

About this clonotype: An end of the junction differs from the germline gene, which may be a read error. V is TRBV6-5 and J is TRBJ1-1; a possible D gene is TRBD1 (5 bases). The germline CDR1 and CDR2 sequences are MNHEY and SVGAGI. The CDR3 extends over 13 amino acids. DNA of the CDR3: TGTACCAGCAGTTTTAGGGGAAGCACTGAAGCATTCTTT. It is translated as CTSSFRGSTEAFF.

Worth noting for this clonotype: This may be a read error: a much more frequent sequence differs by one nucleotide. The chain couples TRBV6-5 to TRBJ2-7; a possible D gene is TRBD2 (5 bases). Germline lookup yields CDR1 MNHEY and CDR2 SVGAGI. The CDR3 extends over 14 amino acids. The V gene lost 6 bases and the J gene lost 5 bases, with 17 bases spanning the gap. This chain's CDR3 is CASSSGRTGHEQYF. The CDR3 nucleotides are TGTGCCAGCAGCTCGGGAAGGACTGGCCACGAGCAGTACTTC.

Turning to this clonotype: One end of the junction is discordant with germline, which a read error may explain. CDR3 in amino acids: CACSLAGATSSCTDTQYF. The CDR3 nucleotides read TGTGCCTGCAGCTTAGCGGGGGCCACTTCGTCATGCACAGATACGCAGTATTTT. V and J are TRBV11-2 and TRBJ2-3, with 9 bases aligning to TRBD2. CDR3 size: 18 residues. From germline, CDR1 is SGHAT and CDR2 FQNNGV.

This clonotype was counted a few times. At one end the junction does not follow the germline gene, possibly because of a read error. The chain is built from TRBV12-3 or TRBV12-4 and TRBJ2-7, with D uncertain. CDR3 length: 16 amino acids. The CDR3 DNA follows: TGTGCCAGTAGTTTAATAGGTTCCGGTAGCTCCTACGTGCAGTACTTC. Protein product: CASSLIGSGSSYVQYF.

Concerning this clonotype itself: One junction end does not reproduce the germline sequence, and a read error may be involved. This chain uses TRBV5-1 with TRBJ2-1; 8 nucleotides agree with TRBD2. Germline-derived CDR1 and CDR2 are SGHRS and YFSETQ. The CDR3 sequence is 15 residues long. The chain's CDR3 is CAGSLGGSGDNGQFF. As DNA, the CDR3 is TGCGCCGGCAGCTTGGGGGGTAGCGGGGACAATGGGCAGTTCTTC.

CDR3 nucleotides: TGCGCCAGTAATGCGGATCAAACGGTGGGGCAGTACTTC. It specifies CASNADQTVGQYF. The rearrangement joins TRBV10-1 to TRBJ2-7; D is undetermined. Trimming pared 9 bases from V and 9 bases from J, leaving 21 bases between. The CDR3 covers 13 residues. The V gene's germline CDR1 is WNHNN and CDR2 SYGVQD (reference sequence).

With regard to this clonotype: Mismatch with germline at one junction end may stem from a read error. J is TRBJ2-7 and V is TRBV12-3 or TRBV12-4, with TRBD2 as a possible D gene (6 bases). The CDR3 runs 14 residues. The CDR3 coding sequence is TGTGTCAGCAGTTTAGTGGTCGGGGGTGGTGAGCAGTACTTC. Amino acids: CVSSLVVGGGEQYF.

Concerning this clonotype: The CDR3 does not end in the conserved phenylalanine or tryptophan, so this is likely a read error. The limits of the CDR3 on the DNA are not certain, so only TCRdb's listed CDR3 is given. This rearrangement joins TRBV6-1 to TRBJ2-3. Germline-derived CDR1 and CDR2 are MNHNS and SASEGT. Termini included, the CDR3 measures 12 amino acids. CDR3 amino acids: CASTIGVDTLYL.

The chain combines TRBV4-1 with TRBJ2-2; 10 bases are shared with TRBD1. CDR1 and CDR2 from the germline V gene are MGHRA and YSYEKL. The CDR3 consists of 16 residues. V trimming: 7 bases; J trimming: 13 bases; junction bases outside the gene matches: 18. Written as DNA, the CDR3 is TGCGCCAGCAACGGTCTGGACAGGGGGTTAACCGGAGCGCTGTTTTTT. Residues: CASNGLDRGLTGALFF.

Comments on this clonotype: Mismatch with germline at one junction end may stem from a read error. V is TRBV10-3 and J is TRBJ1-1; D not certain. Germline lookup yields CDR1 ENHRY and CDR2 SYGVKD. The CDR3 totals 13 residues. The CDR3 DNA reads TGTGCTATCAGTGAGGAGGACTTCACTAAAGCTTTCTTT. Protein sequence: CAISEEDFTKAFF.

Points on this clonotype: An end of the junction does not agree with germline; a read error may underlie this. V gene TRBV11-1 combines with J gene TRBJ2-3; 7 nucleotides match TRBD2. Germline values: CDR1 SGHAT, CDR2 FQDESV (reference sequence). The CDR3 length is 15 residues. Here the CDR3 reads CASSLVAGVSDTQYF. The CDR3 bases are TGTGCCAGCAGCTTAGTGGCGGGAGTTTCAGATACGCAATATTTT.

This sequence joins TRBV7-8 and TRBJ2-3; maybe TRBD1 (5 bases). The CDR3 has 14 amino acids. Germline-derived CDR1 and CDR2 are SGHVS and FQNEAQ. V lost 8 bases and J 5 bases, leaving 17 bases between the germline ends. The CDR3 protein is CASRPGQGKDTQYF. CDR3 coding DNA: TGTGCCAGCCGCCCAGGACAAGGGAAAGATACGCAGTATTTT. Supplemented by reference TRBV7-8 and TRBJ2-3, the full variable domain reads GAGVSQSPRYKVAKRGQDVALRCDPISGHVSLFWYQQALGQGPEFLTYFQNEAQLDKSGLPSDRFFAERPEGSVSTLKIQRTQQEDSAVYLCASRPGQGKDTQYFGPGTRLTVL.

By sample fraction, this clonotype is medium-sized. The rearrangement links TRBV6-2 or TRBV6-3 to TRBJ1-1; D call uncertain. CDR1 is MNHEY, CDR2 SVGEGT, per germline. CDR3 length: 14 residues. V was pared by 0 bases and J by 0 bases, with 5 bases between. The DNA for the CDR3 is TGTGCCAGCAGTTACTCCCGGGTGAACACTGAAGCTTTCTTT. This sequence encodes CASSYSRVNTEAFF.